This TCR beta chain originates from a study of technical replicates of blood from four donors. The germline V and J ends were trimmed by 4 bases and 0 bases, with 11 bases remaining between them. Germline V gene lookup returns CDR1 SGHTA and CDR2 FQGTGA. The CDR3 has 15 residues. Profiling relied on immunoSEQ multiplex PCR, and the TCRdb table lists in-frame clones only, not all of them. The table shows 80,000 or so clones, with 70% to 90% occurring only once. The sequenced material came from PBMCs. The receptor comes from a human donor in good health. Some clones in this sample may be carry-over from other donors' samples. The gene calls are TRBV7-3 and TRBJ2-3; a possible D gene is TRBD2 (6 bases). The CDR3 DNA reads TGTGCCAGCAGCTCGGGAAGCGGGAGCACAGATACGCAGTATTTT. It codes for CASSSGSGSTDTQYF.